Listed below are T cell receptor beta chains from one sample, sequenced in a study of control samples from healthy donors and cancer patients. This table comes from immunoSEQ multiplex PCR, and its TCRdb copy is limited to in-frame clones, with some not included. The sample lists 150,000 or so clones; approximately 90% were seen once. The material sequenced was blood. These receptors all stem from a woman aged 25 to 39 in good health. The CDR3 runs from the conserved cysteine through the conserved F or W. Each record gives: CDR3 protein, V gene, D gene. D genes are given only for firm matches.

cdr3_aa: CASSERAGTDTQYF
v_call: TRBV2
d_call: NA

cdr3_aa: CASSQLATSGAYEQYF
v_call: TRBV7-2
d_call: TRBD2

cdr3_aa: CASSVSSRQEFSYEQYF
v_call: TRBV9
d_call: NA

cdr3_aa: CAISAGGSTDTQYF
v_call: TRBV10-3
d_call: TRBD2

cdr3_aa: CASKIEQGQPQHF
v_call: TRBV2
d_call: NA

cdr3_aa: CASSIVPGTSYEQYF
v_call: TRBV19
d_call: NA

cdr3_aa: CASSVPTTGELFF
v_call: TRBV5-4
d_call: NA

cdr3_aa: CASSLGAVGGEKLFF
v_call: TRBV5-4
d_call: NA

cdr3_aa: CASSQERLAGGPRNIQYF
v_call: TRBV14
d_call: TRBD2

cdr3_aa: CAWSGAGGKRGTSTDTQYF
v_call: TRBV30
d_call: NA

cdr3_aa: CASSVGTENTEAFF
v_call: TRBV6-4
d_call: NA